Listed here are 3 T cell receptor beta chains from one sample, sequenced in a study of cytomegalovirus exposure and HLA in healthy donors. The primer mix had 60 Vbeta and 13 Jbeta primers. This table comes from immunoSEQ multiplex PCR, and its TCRdb copy is limited to in-frame clones, with some not included. The sample records more than 95,000 clones, 70% to 80% being singletons. Sequencing was done on a sample of PBMCs. These receptors were obtained from a man aged 40-49 years in good health and CMV-seronegative.

The chain uses TRBV7-2 and TRBJ2-7; TRBD1 matches 12 bases. V gave up 1 base and J gave up 0 bases; unmatched junction bases: 4. The CDR3 is made up of 17 amino acids. Germline V CDR1 and CDR2: SGHTA, FQGNSA. CDR3 sequence: CASSLVGTGGFSYEQYF. CDR3 nucleotides: TGTGCCAGCAGCTTAGTAGGGACAGGGGGCTTCTCCTACGAGCAGTACTTC. The full variable domain, completed using reference TRBV7-2 and TRBJ2-7, is GAGVSQSPSNKVTEKGKDVELRCDPISGHTALYWYRQSLGQGLEFLIYFQGNSAPDKSGLPSDRFSAERTGGSVSTLTIQRTQQEDSAVYLCASSLVGTGGFSYEQYFGPGTRLTVT.

The genes are TRBV18 and TRBJ2-2; 7 bases match TRBD1. Germline CDR1 reads KGHSH; CDR2 reads LQKENI. The length of the CDR3 is 14 residues. V lost 4 bases, J lost 4 bases, and 3 bases stayed unmatched. The CDR3 loop reads CASSHGQATGELFF. CDR3 coding DNA: TGTGCCAGCTCACATGGACAGGCCACCGGGGAGCTGTTTTTT.

The genes are TRBV28 and TRBJ2-3; D gene ambiguous. Per the germline V gene, CDR1 is MDHEN and CDR2 is SYDVKM. The CDR3 extends over 13 amino acids. V was clipped by 6 bases and J by 0 bases, with 7 bases between them. CDR3 residues: CASSLDSTDTQYF. DNA of the CDR3: TGTGCCAGCAGCCTAGATAGCACAGATACGCAGTATTTT.